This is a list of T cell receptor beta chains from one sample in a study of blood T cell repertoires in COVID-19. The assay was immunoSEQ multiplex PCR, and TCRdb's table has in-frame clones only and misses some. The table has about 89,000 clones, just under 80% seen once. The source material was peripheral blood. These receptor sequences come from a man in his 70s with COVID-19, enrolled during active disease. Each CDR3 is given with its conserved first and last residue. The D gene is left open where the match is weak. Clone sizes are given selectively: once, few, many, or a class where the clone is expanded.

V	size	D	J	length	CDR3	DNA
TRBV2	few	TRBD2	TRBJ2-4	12	CASGLDPNIQYF	TGTGCCAGCGGACTAGATCCAAACATTCAGTACTTC
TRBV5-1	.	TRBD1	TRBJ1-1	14	CASSLRQGNTEAFF	TGCGCCAGCAGCTTGCGACAGGGGAACACTGAAGCTTTCTTT
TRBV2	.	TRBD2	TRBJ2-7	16	CASGGRLAGGSYEQYF	TGTGCCAGCGGGGGGAGACTAGCGGGAGGGTCCTACGAGCAGTACTTC
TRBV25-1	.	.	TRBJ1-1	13	CASSESQNTEAFF	TGTGCCAGCAGTGAATCCCAGAACACTGAAGCTTTCTTT
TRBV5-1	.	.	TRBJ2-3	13	CASSLESPDTQYF	TGCGCCAGCAGCTTAGAGTCTCCAGATACGCAGTATTTT
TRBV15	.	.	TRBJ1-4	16	CATSPRRGAANEKLFF	TGTGCCACCAGCCCACGCCGGGGGGCGGCTAATGAAAAACTGTTTTTT
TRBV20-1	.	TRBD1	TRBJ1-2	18	CSASRRQGGSHNFYGYTF	TGCAGTGCCAGTAGGAGACAGGGGGGATCTCATAATTTCTATGGCTACACCTTC
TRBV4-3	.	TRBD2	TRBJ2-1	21	CASSQDPSGTSGGHSYNEQFF	TGCGCCAGCAGCCAAGACCCCTCCGGGACTAGCGGGGGACACTCCTACAATGAGCAGTTCTTC
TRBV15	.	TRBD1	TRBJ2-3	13	CATGQGAIDTQYF	TGTGCCACCGGGCAGGGGGCAATCGATACGCAGTATTTT
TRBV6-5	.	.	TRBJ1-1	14	CASTRKDSYTEAFF	TGTGCCAGCACCCGCAAGGACAGCTACACTGAAGCTTTCTTT
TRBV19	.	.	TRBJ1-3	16	CASRLGGQISGNTIYF	TGTGCCAGTAGGCTCGGAGGACAGATCTCTGGAAACACCATATATTTT
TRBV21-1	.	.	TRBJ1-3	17	CASSKRQGNLSGNTIYF	TGTGCCAGCAGCAAACGGCAGGGAAACCTCTCTGGAAACACCATATATTTT
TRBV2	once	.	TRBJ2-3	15	CASSDLTGGTDTQYF	TGTGCCAGCAGTGATCTTACGGGAGGCACAGATACGCAGTATTTT
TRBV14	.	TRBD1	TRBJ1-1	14	CASSPTGVWAEAFF	TGTGCCAGCAGCCCAACAGGGGTATGGGCTGAAGCTTTCTTT
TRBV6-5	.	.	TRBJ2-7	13	CASSPQQGYEQYF	TGTGCCAGCAGTCCCCAACAGGGATACGAGCAGTACTTC
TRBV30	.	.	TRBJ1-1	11	CAWNAGTEAFF	TGTGCCTGGAACGCGGGAACTGAAGCTTTCTTT
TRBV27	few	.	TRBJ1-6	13	CASSGRGNSPLHF	TGTGCCAGCTCCGGACGGGGGAATTCACCCCTCCACTTT
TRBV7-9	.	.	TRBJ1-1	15	CASSLGGHRNTEAFF	TGTGCCAGCAGCCTAGGAGGGCATCGGAACACTGAAGCTTTCTTT
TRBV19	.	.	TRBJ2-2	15	CASSIPGGNTGELFF	TGTGCCAGTAGTATACCCGGCGGGAACACCGGGGAGCTGTTTTTT
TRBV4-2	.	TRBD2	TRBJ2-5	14	CASSQTSGRETQYF	TGTGCCAGCAGCCAAACATCCGGGAGGGAGACCCAGTACTTC
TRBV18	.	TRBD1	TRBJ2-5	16	CASSPDTGGPLGTQYF	TGTGCCAGCTCACCAGATACAGGGGGCCCTTTAGGGACCCAGTACTTC
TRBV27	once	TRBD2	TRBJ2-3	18	CASSLSGWGTRITDTQYF	TGTGCCAGCAGTTTATCGGGATGGGGGACTAGAATAACAGATACGCAGTATTTT
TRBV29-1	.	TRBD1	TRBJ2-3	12	CSVGGGLDTQYF	TGCAGCGTTGGAGGGGGCTTGGATACGCAGTATTTT
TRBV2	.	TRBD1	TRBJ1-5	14	CASSGTGGFQPQHF	TGTGCCAGCAGTGGGACAGGGGGCTTTCAGCCCCAGCATTTT
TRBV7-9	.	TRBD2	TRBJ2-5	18	CASSLVALAGRYQETQYF	TGTGCCAGCAGCTTAGTAGCACTAGCGGGGAGATACCAAGAGACCCAGTACTTC
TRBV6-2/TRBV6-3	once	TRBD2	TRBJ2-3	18	CASSYESGLALSTDTQYF	TGTGCCAGCAGTTACGAATCGGGACTAGCCCTTAGCACAGATACGCAGTATTTT
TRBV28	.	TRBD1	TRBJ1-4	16	CASSFHRGPSNEKLFF	TGTGCCAGCAGTTTTCACAGGGGGCCGTCTAATGAAAAACTGTTTTTT
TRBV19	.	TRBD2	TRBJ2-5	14	CASRTRGGQETQYF	TGTGCCAGTAGGACCCGGGGGGGCCAAGAGACCCAGTACTTC
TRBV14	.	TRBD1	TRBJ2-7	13	CASSRDRYYEQYF	TGTGCCAGCAGTCGGGACAGATACTACGAGCAGTACTTC
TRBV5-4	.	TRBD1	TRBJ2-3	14	CASRGQAGTDTQYF	TGTGCCAGCAGGGGACAGGCGGGCACAGATACGCAGTATTTT
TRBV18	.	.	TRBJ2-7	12	CASSLEKTEAHF	TGTGCCAGCTCCCTCGAGAAGACAGAGGCGCACTTC
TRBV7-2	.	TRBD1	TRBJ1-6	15	CASSLGQGGYSPLHF	TGTGCCAGCAGCTTAGGGCAGGGGGGTTATTCACCCCTCCACTTT
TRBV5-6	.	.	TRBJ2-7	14	CASTPSGGRGEQYF	TGTGCCAGCACCCCGTCCGGGGGGCGCGGCGAGCAGTACTTC
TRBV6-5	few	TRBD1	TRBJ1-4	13	CASRTGTNEKLFF	TGTGCCTCCCGGACAGGAACTAATGAAAAACTGTTTTTT
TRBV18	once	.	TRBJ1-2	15	CASSSQGDSPYGYTF	TGTGCCAGCTCATCACAAGGTGACAGTCCATATGGCTACACCTTC
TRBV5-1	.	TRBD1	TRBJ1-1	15	CASSTSDRARTEAFF	TGCGCCAGCAGCACCTCGGACAGGGCTAGGACTGAAGCTTTCTTT
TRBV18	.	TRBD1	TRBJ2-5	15	CASSLLTGDQETQYF	TGTGCCAGCTCACTCTTGACAGGGGATCAAGAGACCCAGTACTTC
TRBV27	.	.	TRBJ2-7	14	CASSFRGTSTKQYF	TGTGCCAGCAGTTTTCGGGGGACCAGCACAAAGCAGTACTTC
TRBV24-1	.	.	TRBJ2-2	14	CATSDLLGSGELFF	TGTGCCACCAGTGATCTTCTAGGCAGCGGGGAGCTGTTTTTT
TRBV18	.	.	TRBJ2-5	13	CASSPLREETQYF	TGTGCCAGCTCACCACTCAGGGAAGAGACCCAGTACTTC
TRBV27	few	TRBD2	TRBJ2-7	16	CASSLSRTSGGNEQYF	TGTGCCAGCAGTTTATCGAGGACTAGCGGGGGAAACGAGCAGTACTTC
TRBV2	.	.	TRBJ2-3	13	CASGGAYTDTQYF	TGTGCCAGCGGCGGAGCCTACACAGATACGCAGTATTTT
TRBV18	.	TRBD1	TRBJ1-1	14	CASSPDRGLSPGVF	TGTGCCAGCTCGCCCGACAGGGGACTATCCCCCGGGGTCTTT
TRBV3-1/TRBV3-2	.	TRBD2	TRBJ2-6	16	CASSQAGGGTANVLTF	TGTGCCAGCAGCCAGGCGGGCGGGGGGACAGCCAACGTCCTGACTTTC
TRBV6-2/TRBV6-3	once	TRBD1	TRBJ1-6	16	CASSYHPRTGNSPLHF	TGTGCCAGCAGTTACCACCCCCGGACAGGGAATTCACCCCTCCACTTT
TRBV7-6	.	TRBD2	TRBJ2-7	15	CASGTTSGGSYEQYF	TGTGCCAGCGGGACGACCAGCGGGGGCTCCTACGAGCAGTACTTC
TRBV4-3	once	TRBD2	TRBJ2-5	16	CASSQKNGGVQETQYF	TGCGCCAGCAGCCAAAAGAACGGGGGGGTTCAAGAGACCCAGTACTTC
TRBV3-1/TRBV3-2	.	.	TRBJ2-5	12	CASSQTFRAQYF	TGTGCCAGCAGCCAGACTTTCAGGGCCCAGTACTTC
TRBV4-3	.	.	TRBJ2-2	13	CASSSHRAGELFF	TGCGCCAGCAGCTCTCACAGGGCCGGGGAGCTGTTTTTT
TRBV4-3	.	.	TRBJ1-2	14	CASSQDTGTYGYTF	TGCGCCAGCAGCCAAGATACAGGTACCTATGGCTACACCTTC
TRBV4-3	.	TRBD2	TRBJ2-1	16	CASSQGPGGSYNEQFF	TGCGCCAGCAGCCAAGGTCCGGGGGGCTCCTACAATGAGCAGTTCTTC
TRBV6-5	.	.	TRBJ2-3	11	CASSLSDTQYF	TGTGCCAGCAGTTTATCAGATACGCAGTATTTT
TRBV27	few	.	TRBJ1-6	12	CASSLAGEPLHF	TGTGCCAGCAGTTTAGCTGGGGAGCCCCTCCACTTT
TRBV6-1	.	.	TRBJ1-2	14	CASSEASRAIGYTF	TGTGCCAGCAGTGAAGCGAGTAGAGCTATCGGCTACACCTTC
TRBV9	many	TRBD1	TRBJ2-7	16	CASSVGLGQGIYEQYF	TGTGCCAGCAGCGTAGGGCTGGGACAGGGTATTTACGAGCAGTACTTC
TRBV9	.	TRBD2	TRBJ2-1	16	CASSVYGGGAYNEQFF	TGTGCCAGCAGCGTTTACGGCGGGGGGGCCTACAATGAGCAGTTCTTC
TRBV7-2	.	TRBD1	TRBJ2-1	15	CASSPMGQGADEQFF	TGTGCCAGCAGCCCCATGGGGCAGGGGGCCGATGAGCAGTTCTTC
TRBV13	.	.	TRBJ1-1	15	CASRPGGIMNTEAFF	TGTGCCAGCCGCCCCGGGGGGATCATGAACACTGAAGCTTTCTTT